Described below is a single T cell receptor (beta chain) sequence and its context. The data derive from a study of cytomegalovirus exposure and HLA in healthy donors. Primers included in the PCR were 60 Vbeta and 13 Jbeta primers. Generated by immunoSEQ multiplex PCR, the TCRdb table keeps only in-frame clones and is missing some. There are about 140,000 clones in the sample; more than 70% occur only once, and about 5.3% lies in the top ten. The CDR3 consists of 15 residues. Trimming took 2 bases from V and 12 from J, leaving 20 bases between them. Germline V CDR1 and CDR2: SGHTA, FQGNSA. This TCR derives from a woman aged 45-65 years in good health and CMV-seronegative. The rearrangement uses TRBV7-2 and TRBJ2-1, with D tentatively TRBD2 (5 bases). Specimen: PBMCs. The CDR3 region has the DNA TGTGCCAGCAGCTTAAGAGGGTCACACCTGGATGTGCAGTTCTTC. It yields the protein CASSLRGSHLDVQFF.